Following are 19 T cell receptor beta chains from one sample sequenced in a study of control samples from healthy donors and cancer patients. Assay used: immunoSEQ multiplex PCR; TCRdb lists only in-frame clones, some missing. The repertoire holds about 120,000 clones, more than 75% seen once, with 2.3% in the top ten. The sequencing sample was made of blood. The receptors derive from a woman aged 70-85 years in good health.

CDR3 DNA: TGCAGTGCTAGGCGGTTCACTGAAGCTTTCTTT. It yields the protein CSARRFTEAFF. The chain recombines TRBV20-1 with TRBJ1-1, with unresolved D. V shed 3 bases and J shed 4 bases, with 6 bases lying between them. CDR1 is DFQATT and CDR2 is SNEGSKA in the germline V gene (reference sequence). This CDR3 comprises 11 residues.

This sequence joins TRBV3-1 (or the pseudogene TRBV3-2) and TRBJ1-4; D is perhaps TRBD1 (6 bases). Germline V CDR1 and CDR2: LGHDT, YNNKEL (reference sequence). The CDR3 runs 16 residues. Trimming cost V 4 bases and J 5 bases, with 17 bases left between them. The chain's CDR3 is CASSPSGGRVNEKLFF. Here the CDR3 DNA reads TGTGCCAGCAGCCCCAGCGGGGGCAGAGTGAATGAAAAACTGTTTTTT.

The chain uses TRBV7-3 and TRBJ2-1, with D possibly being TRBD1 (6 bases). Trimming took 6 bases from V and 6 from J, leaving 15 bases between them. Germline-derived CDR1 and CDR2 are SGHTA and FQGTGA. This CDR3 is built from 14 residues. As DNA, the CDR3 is TGTGCCAGCAGTTCCACAGGGCCGGGCAATGAGCAGTTCTTC. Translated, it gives CASSSTGPGNEQFF.

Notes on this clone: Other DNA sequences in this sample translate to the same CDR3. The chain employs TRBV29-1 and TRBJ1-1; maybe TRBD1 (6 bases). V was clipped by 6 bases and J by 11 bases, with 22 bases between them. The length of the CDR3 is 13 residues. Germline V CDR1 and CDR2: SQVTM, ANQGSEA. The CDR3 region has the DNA TGCAGCGTGGGGGGGGCCGGGGACGGGATTGCTTTCTTT. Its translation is CSVGGAGDGIAFF. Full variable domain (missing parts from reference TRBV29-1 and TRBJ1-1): SAVISQKPSRDICQRGTSLTIQCQVDSQVTMMFWYRQQPGQSLTLIATANQGSEATYESGFVIDKFPISRPNLTFSTLTVSNMSPEDSSIYLCSVGGAGDGIAFFGQGTRLTVV.

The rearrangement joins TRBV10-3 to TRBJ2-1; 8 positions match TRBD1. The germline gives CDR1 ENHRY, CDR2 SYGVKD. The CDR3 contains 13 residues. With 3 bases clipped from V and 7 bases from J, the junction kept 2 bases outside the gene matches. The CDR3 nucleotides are TGTGCCATCAGTGACAGGGGGCAGAATGAGCAGTTCTTC. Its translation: CAISDRGQNEQFF.

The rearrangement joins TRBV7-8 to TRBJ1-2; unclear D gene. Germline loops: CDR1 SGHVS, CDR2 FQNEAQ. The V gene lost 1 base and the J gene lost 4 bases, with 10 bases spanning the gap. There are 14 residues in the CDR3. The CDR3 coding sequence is TGTGCCAGCAGCTTAGGTTTGGCCACCTATGGCTACACCTTC. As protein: CASSLGLATYGYTF.

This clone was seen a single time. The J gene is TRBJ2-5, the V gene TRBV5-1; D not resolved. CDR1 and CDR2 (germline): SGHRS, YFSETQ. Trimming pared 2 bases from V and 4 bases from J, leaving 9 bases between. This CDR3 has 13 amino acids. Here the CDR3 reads CASSLRVGETQYF. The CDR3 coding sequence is TGCGCCAGCAGCTTACGCGTCGGAGAGACCCAGTACTTC.

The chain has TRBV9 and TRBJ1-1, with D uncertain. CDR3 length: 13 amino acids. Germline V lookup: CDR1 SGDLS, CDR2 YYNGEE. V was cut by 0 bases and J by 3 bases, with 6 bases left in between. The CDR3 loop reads CASSVGVYTEAFF. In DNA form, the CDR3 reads TGTGCCAGCAGCGTAGGGGTGTACACTGAAGCTTTCTTT.

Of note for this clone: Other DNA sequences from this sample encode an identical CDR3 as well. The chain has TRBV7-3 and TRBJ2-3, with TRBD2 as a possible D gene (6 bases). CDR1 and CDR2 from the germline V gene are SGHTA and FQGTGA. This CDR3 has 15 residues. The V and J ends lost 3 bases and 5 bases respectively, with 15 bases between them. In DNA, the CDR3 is TGTGCCAGCAGCTTCCGGGGTCTGGGGGGAGATACGCAGTATTTT. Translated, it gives CASSFRGLGGDTQYF.

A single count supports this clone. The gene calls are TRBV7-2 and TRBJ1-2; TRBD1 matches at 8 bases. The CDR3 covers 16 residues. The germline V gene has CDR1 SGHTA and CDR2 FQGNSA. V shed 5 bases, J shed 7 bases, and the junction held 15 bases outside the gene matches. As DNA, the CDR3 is TGTGCCAGCAGCGAAGGACAGGGTGGTATGGTGGGTGGCTACACCTTC. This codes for CASSEGQGGMVGGYTF.

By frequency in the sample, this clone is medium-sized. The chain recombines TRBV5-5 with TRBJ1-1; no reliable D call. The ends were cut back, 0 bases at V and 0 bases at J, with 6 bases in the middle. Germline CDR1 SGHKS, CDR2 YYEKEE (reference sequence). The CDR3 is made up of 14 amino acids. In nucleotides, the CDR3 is TGTGCCAGCAGCTTGGATTGGGTGAACACTGAAGCTTTCTTT. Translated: CASSLDWVNTEAFF.

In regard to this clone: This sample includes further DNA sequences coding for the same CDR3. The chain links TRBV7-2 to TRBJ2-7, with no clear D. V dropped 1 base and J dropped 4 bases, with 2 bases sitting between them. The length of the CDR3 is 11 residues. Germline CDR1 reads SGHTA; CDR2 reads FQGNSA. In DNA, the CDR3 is TGTGCCAGCAGCTTAGTTTACGAGCAGTACTTC. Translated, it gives CASSLVYEQYF.

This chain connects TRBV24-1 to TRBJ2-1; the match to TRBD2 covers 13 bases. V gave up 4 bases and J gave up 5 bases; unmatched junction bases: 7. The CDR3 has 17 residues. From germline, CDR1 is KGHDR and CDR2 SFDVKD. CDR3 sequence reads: CATSDTGLAGVHNEQFF. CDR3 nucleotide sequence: TGTGCCACCAGTGACACTGGACTAGCGGGGGTCCACAATGAGCAGTTCTTC.

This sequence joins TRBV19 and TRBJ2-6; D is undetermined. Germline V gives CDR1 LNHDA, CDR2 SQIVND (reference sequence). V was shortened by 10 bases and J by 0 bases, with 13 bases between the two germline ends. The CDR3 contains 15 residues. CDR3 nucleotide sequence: TGTGCCATCGGCTCCCGTAGCTCTGGGGCCAACGTCCTGACTTTC. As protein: CAIGSRSSGANVLTF.

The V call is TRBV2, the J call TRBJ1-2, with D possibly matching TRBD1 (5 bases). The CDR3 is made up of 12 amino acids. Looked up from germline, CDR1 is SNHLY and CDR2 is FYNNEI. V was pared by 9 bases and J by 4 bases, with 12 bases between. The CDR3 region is CASTGTFYGYTF. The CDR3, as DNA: TGTGCCAGTACCGGGACTTTCTATGGCTACACCTTC.

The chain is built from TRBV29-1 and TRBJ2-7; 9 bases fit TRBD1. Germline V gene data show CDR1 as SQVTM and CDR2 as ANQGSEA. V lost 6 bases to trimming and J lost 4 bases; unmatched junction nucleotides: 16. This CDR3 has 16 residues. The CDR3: CSVGPTIGTGLYEQYF. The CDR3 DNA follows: TGCAGCGTGGGGCCTACGATTGGGACAGGGTTGTACGAGCAGTACTTC.

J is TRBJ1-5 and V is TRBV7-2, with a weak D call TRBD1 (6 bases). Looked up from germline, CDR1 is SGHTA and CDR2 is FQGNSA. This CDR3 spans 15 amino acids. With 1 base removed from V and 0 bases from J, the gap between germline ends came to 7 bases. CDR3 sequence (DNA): TGTGCCAGCAGCTTAGTGGGACATAGCAATCAGCCCCAGCATTTT. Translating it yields CASSLVGHSNQPQHF.

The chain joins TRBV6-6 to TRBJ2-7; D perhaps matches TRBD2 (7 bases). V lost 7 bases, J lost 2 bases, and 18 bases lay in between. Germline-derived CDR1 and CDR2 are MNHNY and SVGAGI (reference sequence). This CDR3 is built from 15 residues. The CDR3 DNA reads TGTGCCAGCACCCCCTGGACTAGGGGGACCTACGAGCAGTACTTC. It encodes CASTPWTRGTYEQYF.

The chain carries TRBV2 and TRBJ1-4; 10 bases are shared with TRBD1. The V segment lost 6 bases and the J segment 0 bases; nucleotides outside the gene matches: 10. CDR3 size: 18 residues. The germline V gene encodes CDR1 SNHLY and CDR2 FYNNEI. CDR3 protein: CASRMGTGATATNEKLFF. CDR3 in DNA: TGTGCCAGCAGGATGGGGACAGGGGCCACCGCAACTAATGAAAAACTGTTTTTT.